A single sample gave rise to the 28 T cell receptor beta chains below, sequenced in a study of blood T cell repertoires in COVID-19. Clones were read by immunoSEQ multiplex PCR, and TCRdb kept only the in-frame ones, dropping some. The sample lists some 250,000 clones; over 75% were seen once. The sequenced sample consisted of PBMCs or T cells enriched from blood (not recorded which). The receptors shown here come from a woman in her 50s who had recovered from COVID-19.

This clone was observed a single time. The chain is built from TRBV19 and TRBJ1-2, with 11 bases fitting TRBD1. CDR3 length: 15 residues. CDR1 and CDR2 from the germline V gene are LNHDA and SQIVND (reference sequence). V trimming: 4 bases; J trimming: 8 bases; junction bases outside the gene matches: 9. The chain's CDR3 is CASSRDRGGPDGYTF. CDR3 in DNA: TGTGCCAGTAGTAGGGACAGGGGGGGGCCGGACGGCTACACCTTC. Based on the CDR3 plus reference TRBV19 and TRBJ1-2, the full variable domain is DGGITQSPKYLFRKEGQNVTLSCEQNLNHDAMYWYRQDPGQGLRLIYYSQIVNDFQKGDIAEGYSVSREKKESFPLTVTSAQKNPTAFYLCASSRDRGGPDGYTFGSGTRLTVV.

This chain connects TRBV5-1 to TRBJ2-2; 7 bases agree with TRBD2. V was pared by 1 base and J by 1 base, with 4 bases of the junction left unmatched. The CDR3 totals 16 residues. Per the germline V gene, CDR1 is SGHRS and CDR2 is YFSETQ. CDR3 loop: CASSLWLAENTGELFF. The CDR3 region has the DNA TGCGCCAGCAGCTTGTGGCTAGCGGAGAACACCGGGGAGCTGTTTTTT.

The V call is TRBV19, the J call TRBJ2-1; perhaps TRBD2 as D (5 bases). CDR3 size: 16 residues. Germline assignment: CDR1 LNHDA and CDR2 SQIVND (reference sequence). V shed 2 bases and J shed 4 bases, with 15 bases lying between them. CDR3 nucleotide sequence: TGTGCCAGTAGTATACGGTCGGGATTAGAATACAATGAGCAGTTCTTC. Protein product: CASSIRSGLEYNEQFF. The whole variable domain, remainder taken from reference TRBV19 and TRBJ2-1, is DGGITQSPKYLFRKEGQNVTLSCEQNLNHDAMYWYRQDPGQGLRLIYYSQIVNDFQKGDIAEGYSVSREKKESFPLTVTSAQKNPTAFYLCASSIRSGLEYNEQFFGPGTRLTVL.

This clone was counted only a few times. The chain carries TRBV6-1 and TRBJ2-3; 7 positions match TRBD2. The CDR3 spans 18 residues. The trim removed 3 bases at V and 1 base at J, leaving 13 bases unmatched. Germline-derived CDR1 and CDR2 are MNHNS and SASEGT. The CDR3 region has the DNA TGTGCCAGCAGTGAGAAGGTGCTGGGGGGGAGCGGCACAGATACGCAGTATTTT. It yields the protein CASSEKVLGGSGTDTQYF.

This clone was recorded a few times. J is TRBJ1-5 and V is TRBV4-2, with 8 bases that match TRBD1. The length of the CDR3 is 16 residues. The junction had 5 bases not matched to a gene; V was cut back by 3 bases and J by 1 base. Germline V gives CDR1 LGHNA, CDR2 YNFKEQ. This CDR3 is CASSQETGGSNQPQHF. The CDR3 DNA sequence: TGTGCCAGCAGCCAGGAAACAGGGGGGAGCAATCAGCCCCAGCATTTT.

This sequence joins TRBV27 and TRBJ2-3, with D maybe TRBD1 (5 bases). The CDR3 has 13 amino acids. V lost 6 bases and J 3 bases, leaving 10 bases between the germline ends. The germline gives CDR1 MNHEY, CDR2 SMNVEV (reference sequence). The CDR3 loop is CASRQDLTDTQYF. CDR3 sequence (DNA): TGTGCCAGCAGACAGGATCTTACAGATACGCAGTATTTT.

This chain's CDR3 is CASRPRGAGEKLFF. The CDR3 DNA reads TGTGCCAGCAGGCCCAGGGGGGCAGGTGAAAAACTGTTTTTT. V usage is TRBV2 and J usage is TRBJ1-4; 7 nucleotides agree with TRBD1. The germline V gene encodes CDR1 SNHLY and CDR2 FYNNEI. The CDR3 covers 14 residues. Trimming took 6 bases from V and 7 from J; bases not matched to a gene: 8.

V usage is TRBV24-1 and J usage is TRBJ1-2; no reliable D call. The germline V gene encodes CDR1 KGHDR and CDR2 SFDVKD. The CDR3 contains 11 residues. The ends were cut back, 3 bases at V and 10 bases at J, with 8 bases in the middle. The CDR3 DNA reads as TGTGCCACCAGTGATGCACTCGTCTACACCTTC. Protein sequence: CATSDALVYTF.

This sequence joins TRBV30 and TRBJ2-3; D possibly corresponds to TRBD2 (6 bases). This CDR3 is 13 amino acids long. CDR1 is GTSNPN and CDR2 is SVGIG in the germline V gene (reference sequence). V gave up 2 bases and J gave up 2 bases, with 8 bases separating them. Here the CDR3 reads CAWSRDFTDTQYF. The CDR3 bases are TGTGCCTGGAGTCGGGACTTCACAGATACGCAGTATTTT.

This chain joins TRBV15 and TRBJ1-2; 7 positions match TRBD1. Per the germline V gene, CDR1 is LNHNV and CDR2 is YYDKDF (reference sequence). The CDR3 spans 16 residues. V shed 0 bases, J shed 5 bases, and the junction held 9 bases outside the gene matches. As DNA, the CDR3 is TGTGCCACCAGCAGAGACCATGACAGGGTACAATATGGCTACACCTTC. Protein: CATSRDHDRVQYGYTF.

The V call is TRBV6-5, the J call TRBJ2-7; D is ambiguous. Trimming left V 0 bases short and J 1 base short, with 10 bases between. CDR3 length equals 15 residues. The germline V gene has CDR1 MNHEY and CDR2 SVGAGI. The CDR3 loop reads CASSYSATPSYEQYF. The DNA of the CDR3 is TGTGCCAGCAGTTACTCTGCGACTCCTTCCTACGAGCAGTACTTC.

This clone occurred a few times. This chain links TRBV28 with TRBJ2-7, with D unclear. Germline loops: CDR1 MDHEN, CDR2 SYDVKM. V was cut by 5 bases and J by 2 bases, with 16 bases left in between. The CDR3 runs 15 residues. CDR3 sequence: CASSPPPTHTYEQYF. CDR3 sequence (DNA): TGTGCCAGCAGTCCCCCGCCTACTCATACCTACGAGCAGTACTTC.

CDR3: CASSVGLGNTGELFF. CDR3 coding DNA: TGTGCCAGCAGCGTGGGACTAGGTAACACCGGGGAGCTGTTTTTT. The chain uses TRBV7-3 and TRBJ2-2, with 8 bases fitting TRBD2. Germline-derived CDR1 and CDR2 are SGHTA and FQGTGA. The CDR3 extends over 15 amino acids. After removal of 5 bases from V and 2 bases from J, the junction contained 4 bases not matched to a gene.

This chain connects TRBV7-8 to TRBJ1-1, with 7 nucleotides matching TRBD1. CDR1 SGHVS and CDR2 FQNEAQ come from the germline V gene. V dropped 4 bases and J dropped 10; count of bases not matched to a gene: 9. This CDR3 has 13 residues. CDR3 in DNA: TGTGCCAGCAGCTCGGGACAGTTGACAAGAGCTTTCTTT. This encodes CASSSGQLTRAFF.

The J gene is TRBJ1-3, the V gene TRBV28; 9 nucleotides align to TRBD1. Germline V gene data show CDR1 as MDHEN and CDR2 as SYDVKM. The J segment lost 0 bases and the V segment lost 5 bases, leaving 8 bases of the junction unmatched. The CDR3 extends over 17 amino acids. CDR3 DNA sequence: TGTGCCAGCAGTCGACCGGGACAGGGATTCTCTGGAAACACCATATATTTT. It yields the protein CASSRPGQGFSGNTIYF.

This chain links TRBV2 with TRBJ1-6; D not resolved. Trimming left V 0 bases short and J 12 bases short, with 3 bases between. This CDR3 has 11 amino acids. Germline CDR1 and CDR2: SNHLY and FYNNEI. For the CDR3, the DNA is TGTGCCAGCAGTGAAGCCGTACCCCTCCACTTT. Protein: CASSEAVPLHF.

The chain carries TRBV5-1 and TRBJ2-7, with TRBD1 identical over 7 bases. Trimming took 3 bases from V and 6 from J; bases not matched to a gene: 12. Germline V CDR1 and CDR2: SGHRS, YFSETQ. This CDR3 region has 15 residues. The DNA of the CDR3 is TGCGCCAGCAGCTCAGGACAGGTTATGTCTGGCGAGCAGTACTTC. As protein: CASSSGQVMSGEQYF.

This chain joins TRBV3-1 (or the pseudogene TRBV3-2) and TRBJ2-7, with 7 bases fitting TRBD1. Trimming removed 3 bases from V and 1 base from J; junction bases left unmatched: 3. Germline V lookup: CDR1 LGHDT, CDR2 YNNKEL (reference sequence). The CDR3 consists of 14 residues. The CDR3 loop reads CASSHMGQSYEQYF. The CDR3 DNA is TGTGCCAGCAGCCATATGGGACAGTCCTACGAGCAGTACTTC.

The chain uses TRBV15 and TRBJ2-1; 8 bases match TRBD2. V lost 1 base, J lost 0 bases, and 8 bases stayed unmatched. The V gene's germline CDR1 is LNHNV and CDR2 YYDKDF (reference sequence). This CDR3 is 18 amino acids long. CDR3 nucleotide sequence: TGTGCCACCAGCAGAGTTTTCGGGAGGGGACCCTCCTACAATGAGCAGTTCTTC. Its translation: CATSRVFGRGPSYNEQFF.

The V gene is TRBV7-9, the J gene TRBJ1-2; D gene uncertain. This CDR3 is built from 15 residues. V was shortened by 5 bases and J by 8 bases, with 21 bases between the two germline ends. Germline lookup yields CDR1 SEHNR and CDR2 FQNEAQ (reference sequence). The CDR3 sequence is CASSHQGRSAKGYTF. Written as DNA, the CDR3 is TGTGCCAGCAGCCACCAAGGGAGATCGGCGAAAGGCTACACCTTC. Using reference TRBV7-9 and TRBJ1-2 for the parts outside the CDR3, the full variable domain is DTGVSQNPRHKITKRGQNVTFRCDPISEHNRLYWYRQTLGQGPEFLTYFQNEAQLEKSRLLSDRFSAERPKGSFSTLEIQRTEQGDSAMYLCASSHQGRSAKGYTFGSGTRLTVV.

Only a few counts were recorded for this clone. The chain combines TRBV3-1 (or the pseudogene TRBV3-2) with TRBJ2-7, with unresolved D. V gave up 2 bases and J gave up 6 bases, with 8 bases separating them. In germline, CDR1 is LGHDT, CDR2 YNNKEL (reference sequence). This CDR3 has 12 residues. The CDR3 coding sequence is TGTGCCAGCAGCCAATCCGCGCTCGAGCAGTACTTC. It is translated as CASSQSALEQYF.

V gene TRBV28 combines with J gene TRBJ2-5; 8 nucleotides line up with TRBD1. The J segment lost 4 bases and the V segment lost 3 bases, leaving 10 bases of the junction unmatched. The length of the CDR3 is 16 residues. The V gene's germline CDR1 is MDHEN and CDR2 SYDVKM. The CDR3 protein is CASSFSTGVGGETQYF. The CDR3 bases are TGTGCCAGCAGTTTTTCGACAGGGGTAGGAGGAGAGACCCAGTACTTC.

V usage is TRBV27 and J usage is TRBJ1-2, with 8 bases aligning to TRBD1. J was trimmed by 2 bases and V by 8 bases; bases with no gene match: 1. CDR3 length equals 12 residues. Germline V gene data show CDR1 as MNHEY and CDR2 as SMNVEV (reference sequence). DNA for the CDR3: TGTGCCAGCCGGGACAGGAACTATGGCTACACCTTC. This encodes CASRDRNYGYTF.

The rearrangement links TRBV4-1 to TRBJ2-1; 9 nucleotides align to TRBD1. Trimming at V came to 6 bases and at J to 3 bases, leaving 9 bases not matched to a gene. The CDR3 loop spans 16 amino acids. CDR1 and CDR2 (germline): MGHRA, YSYEKL. CDR3 in amino acids: CASSTQGQGLYNEQFF. CDR3 DNA sequence: TGCGCCAGCAGTACACAGGGACAGGGCCTCTACAATGAGCAGTTCTTC.

The genes are TRBV9 and TRBJ2-3; D gene unclear. CDR3 size: 14 residues. Trimming took off 3 bases at V and 4 bases at J, with 12 bases between the two ends. Germline CDR1 SGDLS, CDR2 YYNGEE. Here the CDR3 DNA reads TGTGCCAGCAGCGCCCAGACTTCTTCAGATACGCAGTATTTT. Translating it yields CASSAQTSSDTQYF.

V usage is TRBV5-1 and J usage is TRBJ2-1; TRBD2 matches 8 bases. Unmatched junction bases numbered 3, after V lost 0 bases and J lost 4 bases. Germline CDR1 SGHRS, CDR2 YFSETQ. The CDR3 length is 15 residues. As DNA, the CDR3 is TGCGCCAGCAGCTTGGCCCCTAGCGGGTACAATGAGCAGTTCTTC. Residues: CASSLAPSGYNEQFF.

V usage is TRBV7-9 and J usage is TRBJ1-4; D gene unclear. V was clipped by 1 base and J by 8 bases, with 17 bases between them. From germline, CDR1 is SEHNR and CDR2 FQNEAQ (reference sequence). The CDR3 has 16 residues. The CDR3 nucleotides read TGTGCCAGCAGCTTAGTCGGGTCAAGGATTGGGGAAAAACTGTTTTTT. Protein sequence: CASSLVGSRIGEKLFF.

This clone appeared once. The chain links TRBV5-1 to TRBJ2-7, with TRBD2 matching 7 bases. V gave up 0 bases and J gave up 2 bases; unmatched junction bases: 8. Germline V gives CDR1 SGHRS, CDR2 YFSETQ. The CDR3 has 16 residues. The CDR3 spells CASSLEATSTPYEQYF. In nucleotides, the CDR3 is TGCGCCAGCAGCTTGGAAGCGACTAGCACGCCCTACGAGCAGTACTTC.